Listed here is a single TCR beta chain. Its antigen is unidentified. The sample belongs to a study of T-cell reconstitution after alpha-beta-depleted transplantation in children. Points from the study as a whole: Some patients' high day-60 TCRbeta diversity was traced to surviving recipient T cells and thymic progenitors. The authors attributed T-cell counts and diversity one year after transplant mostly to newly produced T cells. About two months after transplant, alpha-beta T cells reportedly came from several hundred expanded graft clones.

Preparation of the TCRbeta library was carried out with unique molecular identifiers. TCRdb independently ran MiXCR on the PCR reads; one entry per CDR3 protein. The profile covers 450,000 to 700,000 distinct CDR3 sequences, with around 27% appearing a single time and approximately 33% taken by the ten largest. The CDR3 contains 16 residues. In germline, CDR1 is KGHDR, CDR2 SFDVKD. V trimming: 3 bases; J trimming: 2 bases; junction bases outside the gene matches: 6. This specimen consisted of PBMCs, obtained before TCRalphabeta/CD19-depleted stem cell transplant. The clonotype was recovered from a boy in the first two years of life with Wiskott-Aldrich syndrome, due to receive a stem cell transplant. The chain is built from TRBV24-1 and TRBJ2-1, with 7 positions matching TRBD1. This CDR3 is CATSDGDSPTYNEQFF. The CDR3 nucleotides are TGTGCCACCAGTGATGGGGACAGCCCAACCTACAATGAGCAGTTCTTC.